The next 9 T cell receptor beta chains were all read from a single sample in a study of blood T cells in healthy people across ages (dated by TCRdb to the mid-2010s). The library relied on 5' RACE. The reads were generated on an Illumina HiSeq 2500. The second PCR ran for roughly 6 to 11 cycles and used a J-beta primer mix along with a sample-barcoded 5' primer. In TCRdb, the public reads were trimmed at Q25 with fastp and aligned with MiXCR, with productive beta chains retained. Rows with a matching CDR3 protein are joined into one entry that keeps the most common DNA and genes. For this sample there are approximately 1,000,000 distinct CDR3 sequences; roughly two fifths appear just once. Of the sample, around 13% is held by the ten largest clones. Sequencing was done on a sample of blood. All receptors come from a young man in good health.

CDR3 region: CSGDAGADTDTQYF. The CDR3 region has the DNA TGCAGCGGAGATGCGGGGGCGGACACAGATACGCAGTATTTT. J is TRBJ2-3 and V is TRBV29-1; TRBD2 might be the D (7 bases). The CDR3 length is 14 residues. V dropped 7 bases and J dropped 2 bases, with 16 bases sitting between them. Germline V gene data show CDR1 as SQVTM and CDR2 as ANQGSEA.

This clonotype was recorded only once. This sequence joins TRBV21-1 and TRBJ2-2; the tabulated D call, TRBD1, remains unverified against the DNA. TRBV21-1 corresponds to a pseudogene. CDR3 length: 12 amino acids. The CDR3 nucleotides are TGTGCCAGCAGCAAGGGACAGTCGGAGCTGTTTTTT. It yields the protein CASSKGQSELFF.

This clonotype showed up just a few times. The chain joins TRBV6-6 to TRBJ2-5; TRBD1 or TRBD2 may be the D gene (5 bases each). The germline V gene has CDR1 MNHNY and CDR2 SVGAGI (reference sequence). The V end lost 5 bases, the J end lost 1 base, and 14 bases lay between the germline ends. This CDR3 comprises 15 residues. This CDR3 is CASSLLRDRQETQYF. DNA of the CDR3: TGTGCCAGCAGTCTCCTCCGGGACCGCCAAGAGACCCAGTACTTC.

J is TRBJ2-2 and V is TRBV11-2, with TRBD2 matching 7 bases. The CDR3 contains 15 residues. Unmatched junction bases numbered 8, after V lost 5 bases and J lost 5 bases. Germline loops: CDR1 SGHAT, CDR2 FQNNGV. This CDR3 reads CASSKSGERTGELFF. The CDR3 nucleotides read TGTGCCAGCAGCAAAAGCGGGGAGAGGACCGGGGAGCTGTTTTTT.

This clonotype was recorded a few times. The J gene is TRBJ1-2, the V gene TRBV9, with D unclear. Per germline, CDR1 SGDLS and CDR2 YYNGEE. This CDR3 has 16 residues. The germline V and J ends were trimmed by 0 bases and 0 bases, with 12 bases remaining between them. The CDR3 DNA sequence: TGTGCCAGCAGCGTAGATCCCGCAGGTTCTAACTATGGCTACACCTTC. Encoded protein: CASSVDPAGSNYGYTF. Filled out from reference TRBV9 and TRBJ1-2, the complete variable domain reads DSGVTQTPKHLITATGQRVTLRCSPRSGDLSVYWYQQSLDQGLQFLIQYYNGEERAKGNILERFSAQQFPDLHSELNLSSLELGDSALYFCASSVDPAGSNYGYTFGSGTRLTVV.

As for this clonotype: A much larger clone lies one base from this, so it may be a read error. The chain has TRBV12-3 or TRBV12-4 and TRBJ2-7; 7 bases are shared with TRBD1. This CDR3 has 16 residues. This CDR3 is CTSSPGQLLSKYEQYF. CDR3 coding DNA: TGTACCAGCAGCCCGGGACAGCTCTTATCGAAGTACGAGCAGTACTTC.

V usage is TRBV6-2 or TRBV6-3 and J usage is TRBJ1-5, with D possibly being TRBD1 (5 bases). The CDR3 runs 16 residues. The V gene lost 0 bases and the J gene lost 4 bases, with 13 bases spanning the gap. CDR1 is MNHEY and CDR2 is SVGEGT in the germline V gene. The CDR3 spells CASSYSRGAGNQPQHF. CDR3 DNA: TGTGCCAGCAGTTACTCGAGAGGGGCGGGAAATCAGCCCCAGCATTTT.

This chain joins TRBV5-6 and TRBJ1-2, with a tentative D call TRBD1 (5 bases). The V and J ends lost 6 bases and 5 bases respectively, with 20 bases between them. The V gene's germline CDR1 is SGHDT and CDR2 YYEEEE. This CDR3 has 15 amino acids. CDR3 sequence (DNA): TGTGCCAGCACCAAAGACCCAGGGAACCTATATGGCTACACCTTC. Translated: CASTKDPGNLYGYTF.

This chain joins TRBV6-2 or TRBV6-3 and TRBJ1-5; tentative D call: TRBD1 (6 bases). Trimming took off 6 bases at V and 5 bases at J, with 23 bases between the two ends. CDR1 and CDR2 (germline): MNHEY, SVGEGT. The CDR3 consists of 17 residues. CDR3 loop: CASRSLYRQADDQPQHF. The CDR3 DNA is TGTGCCAGCAGAAGCCTTTACCGACAGGCGGACGATCAGCCCCAGCATTTT.